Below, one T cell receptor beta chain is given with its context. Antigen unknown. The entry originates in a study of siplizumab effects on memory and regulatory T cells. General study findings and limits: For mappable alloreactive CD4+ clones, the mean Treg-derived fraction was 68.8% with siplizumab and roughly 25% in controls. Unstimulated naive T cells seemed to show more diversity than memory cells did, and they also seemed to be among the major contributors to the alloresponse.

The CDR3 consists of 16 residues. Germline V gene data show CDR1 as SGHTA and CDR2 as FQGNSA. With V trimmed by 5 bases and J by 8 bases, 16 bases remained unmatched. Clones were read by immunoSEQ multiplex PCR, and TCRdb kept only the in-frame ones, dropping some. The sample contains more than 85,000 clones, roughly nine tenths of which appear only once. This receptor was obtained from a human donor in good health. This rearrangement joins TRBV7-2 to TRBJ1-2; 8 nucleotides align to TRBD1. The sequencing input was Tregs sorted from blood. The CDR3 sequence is CASSLATGLQGEGYTF. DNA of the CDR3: TGTGCCAGCAGCCTCGCCACGGGTCTACAGGGGGAAGGCTACACCTTC.